Each of the 28 T cell receptor beta chains below was sequenced from the same sample in a study of T cells in Graves' hyperthyroidism and ophthalmopathy. Researchers amplified the TCR beta CDR3 regions from RNA transcripts. A first-round RT-PCR of the TCR CDR3 used the HTBI primer set. From the multiplex PCR reads, TCRdb called clonotypes with MiXCR, one entry per CDR3 protein. The repertoire has about 360,000 distinct CDR3 sequences, about 13% of them found once; the top ten carry less than 10%. Specimen: blood. All receptors come from a young woman with Graves' hyperthyroidism.

The chain carries TRBV7-9 and TRBJ2-7; 7 bases map to TRBD1. The V gene end was trimmed by 1 base and the J gene end by 3 bases; junction bases not matched to a gene: 9. Germline CDR1 reads SEHNR; CDR2 reads FQNEAQ (reference sequence). The CDR3 has 16 residues. The DNA for the CDR3 is TGTGCCAGCAGCTTAGGGAAGGGACAGATCCTCTACGAGCAGTACTTC. Its translation: CASSLGKGQILYEQYF.

This clonotype was picked up a small number of times. The chain employs TRBV24-1 and TRBJ2-2; 8 bases fit TRBD2. With V trimmed by 7 bases and J by 5 bases, 11 bases remained unmatched. In germline, CDR1 is KGHDR, CDR2 SFDVKD. The CDR3 extends over 16 amino acids. In nucleotides, the CDR3 is TGTGCCACCAGCAATACAGCGGGAGCGGGTACCGGGGAGCTGTTTTTT. Translating gives CATSNTAGAGTGELFF.

In this sample, this clonotype turned up many times. This chain joins TRBV6-5 and TRBJ1-1, with D tentatively TRBD1 (6 bases). This CDR3 contains 14 residues. With 0 bases removed from V and 3 bases from J, the gap between germline ends came to 8 bases. The V gene's germline CDR1 is MNHEY and CDR2 SVGAGI. CDR3: CASSYSYRDTEAFF. CDR3 bases: TGTGCCAGCAGTTACTCGTACAGGGACACTGAAGCTTTCTTT.

In its sample, this clonotype was seen a few times. The rearrangement uses TRBV6-2 or TRBV6-3 and TRBJ2-1, with D maybe TRBD2 (5 bases). V was trimmed by 6 bases and J by 0 bases, leaving 18 bases between them. Germline-derived CDR1 and CDR2 are MNHEY and SVGEGT. The CDR3 loop spans 17 amino acids. The CDR3 coding sequence is TGTGCCAGCAGCCTAGCAAGAAGGGCGGGCTCCTACAATGAGCAGTTCTTC. Protein sequence: CASSLARRAGSYNEQFF.

The table lists this clonotype with many counts. The rearrangement joins TRBV7-2 to TRBJ2-7; D possibly corresponds to TRBD2 (6 bases). The CDR3 loop spans 15 amino acids. Germline CDR1 reads SGHTA; CDR2 reads FQGNSA. The germline V and J ends were trimmed by 2 bases and 6 bases, with 17 bases remaining between them. The CDR3 coding sequence is TGTGCCAGCAGCTTAACCGGGACTCCCCTACTCGAGCAGTACTTC. Residues: CASSLTGTPLLEQYF.

V usage is TRBV10-3 and J usage is TRBJ2-5; 8 bases map to TRBD1. V dropped 10 bases and J dropped 4; count of bases not matched to a gene: 11. Germline V lookup: CDR1 ENHRY, CDR2 SYGVKD. The CDR3 is 14 amino acids. For the CDR3, the DNA is TGTGCCAGTGGTGGACAGGGTTATAGAGAGACCCAGTACTTC. This codes for CASGGQGYRETQYF.

This clonotype was detected many times. The V call is TRBV28, the J call TRBJ1-2; D not certain. Trimming removed 8 bases from V and 6 bases from J, with 22 bases in between. CDR3 length: 15 residues. CDR1 is MDHEN and CDR2 is SYDVKM in the germline V gene. CDR3 nucleotide sequence: TGTGCCAGCTCCCAAATAGTAGGCAACCAGGATGGCTACACCTTC. Its translation is CASSQIVGNQDGYTF.

This clonotype was counted many times. The rearrangement uses TRBV13 and TRBJ2-2, with D hard to call. This CDR3 comprises 15 residues. V was clipped by 5 bases and J by 2 bases, with 12 bases between them. Germline lookup yields CDR1 PRHDT and CDR2 FYEKMQ (reference sequence). The CDR3 here is CASSPGGRNTGELFF. CDR3 nucleotides: TGTGCCAGCAGCCCTGGTGGTCGTAACACCGGGGAGCTGTTTTTT.

This clonotype was counted ten times or more. The chain joins TRBV13 to TRBJ2-7; TRBD2 is a possible D gene (6 bases). The CDR3 spans 13 residues. Germline loops: CDR1 PRHDT, CDR2 FYEKMQ (reference sequence). V was cut by 1 base and J by 4 bases, with 8 bases left in between. The CDR3 reads CASSLDRGYEQYF. CDR3 nucleotides: TGTGCCAGCAGCTTAGACCGGGGGTACGAGCAGTACTTC.

The table lists this clonotype with a few counts. This rearrangement joins TRBV14 to TRBJ2-3, with D possibly matching TRBD2 (6 bases). Trimming took off 0 bases at V and 4 bases at J, with 11 bases between the two ends. The CDR3 has 15 residues. Germline loops: CDR1 SGHDN, CDR2 FVKESK. The CDR3 loop reads CASSQEEGLPDTQYF. CDR3 DNA sequence: TGTGCCAGCAGCCAAGAGGAGGGTCTCCCAGATACGCAGTATTTT.

This clonotype was counted ten times or more. This rearrangement joins TRBV5-1 to TRBJ1-2, with D possibly matching TRBD1 (6 bases). Trimming cost V 0 bases and J 7 bases, with 19 bases left between them. Germline V lookup: CDR1 SGHRS, CDR2 YFSETQ. There are 16 residues in the CDR3. Written as DNA, the CDR3 is TGCGCCAGCAGCTTGGAAGGGACACGGGAACTTGGTGGCTACACCTTC. Residues: CASSLEGTRELGGYTF. Filled out from reference TRBV5-1 and TRBJ1-2, the complete variable domain reads KAGVTQTPRYLIKTRGQQVTLSCSPISGHRSVSWYQQTPGQGLQFLFEYFSETQRNKGNFPGRFSGRQFSNSRSEMNVSTLELGDSALYLCASSLEGTRELGGYTFGSGTRLTVV.

The table lists this clonotype with a few counts. J is TRBJ2-5 and V is TRBV5-1; 9 positions agree with TRBD1. The CDR3 covers 14 residues. V trimming: 1 base; J trimming: 4 bases; junction bases outside the gene matches: 2. The germline V gene has CDR1 SGHRS and CDR2 YFSETQ. The CDR3 sequence: CASSLKDRGETQYF. The CDR3 coding sequence is TGCGCCAGCAGCTTGAAGGACAGGGGAGAGACCCAGTACTTC.

This clonotype was detected many times. The chain uses TRBV20-1 and TRBJ2-7; tentatively, D is TRBD2 (5 bases). CDR1 DFQATT and CDR2 SNEGSKA come from the germline V gene (reference sequence). V was trimmed by 6 bases and J by 0 bases, leaving 9 bases between them. The CDR3 length is 12 residues. The CDR3 reads CSAIGDSYEQYF. CDR3 DNA sequence: TGCAGTGCCATCGGGGACTCCTACGAGCAGTACTTC.

This clonotype has a count of ten or more. The chain carries TRBV6-1 and TRBJ1-1; 7 bases are a match to TRBD1. The CDR3 extends over 15 amino acids. Germline V CDR1 and CDR2: MNHNS, SASEGT. V was pared by 2 bases and J by 1 base, with 4 bases of the junction left unmatched. This chain's CDR3 is CASSEPGQSNTEAFF. CDR3 DNA sequence: TGTGCCAGCAGTGAACCGGGACAGTCGAACACTGAAGCTTTCTTT.

The genes are TRBV10-3 and TRBJ2-1; D not certain. The V gene's germline CDR1 is ENHRY and CDR2 SYGVKD. The CDR3 is made up of 12 amino acids. Trimming took 4 bases from V and 8 from J, leaving 9 bases between them. CDR3 nucleotide sequence: TGTGCCATCAGTGTTAACGCCGATGAGCAGTTCTTC. It yields the protein CAISVNADEQFF.

In this sample, this clonotype turned up many times. The V and J genes are TRBV10-1 and TRBJ1-1; 8 nucleotides line up with TRBD1. The length of the CDR3 is 14 residues. Trimming cost V 4 bases and J 5 bases; bases outside gene matches: 6. Germline V gene data show CDR1 as WNHNN and CDR2 as SYGVQD (reference sequence). The CDR3 protein is CASSGQGLGTEAFF. Here the CDR3 DNA reads TGCGCCAGCAGTGGACAGGGGCTCGGTACTGAAGCTTTCTTT.

In its sample, this clonotype was seen many times. This chain links TRBV20-1 with TRBJ2-2, with 7 bases lining up with TRBD1. This CDR3 is 19 amino acids long. The V segment lost 1 base and the J segment 6 bases; nucleotides outside the gene matches: 20. The germline CDR1 and CDR2 sequences are DFQATT and SNEGSKA (reference sequence). CDR3 sequence: CSARGGDSHRTFLAGELFF. The CDR3 DNA sequence: TGCAGTGCTAGAGGAGGGGACAGTCACCGAACATTTTTAGCCGGGGAGCTGTTTTTT.

The chain is built from TRBV9 and TRBJ2-7; TRBD2 agrees at 8 bases. CDR1 is SGDLS, CDR2 YYNGEE, per germline. J was trimmed by 2 bases and V by 4 bases; bases with no gene match: 11. The CDR3 is 16 amino acids. The CDR3: CASSPAKRLATYEQYF. The CDR3 nucleotides read TGTGCCAGCAGCCCAGCAAAGAGACTAGCGACCTACGAGCAGTACTTC. The full variable domain, rest sourced from reference TRBV9 and TRBJ2-7, is DSGVTQTPKHLITATGQRVTLRCSPRSGDLSVYWYQQSLDQGLQFLIQYYNGEERAKGNILERFSAQQFPDLHSELNLSSLELGDSALYFCASSPAKRLATYEQYFGPGTRLTVT.

In its sample, this clonotype was seen many times. This chain uses TRBV20-1 with TRBJ2-7; tentative D call: TRBD2 (5 bases). CDR1 is DFQATT, CDR2 SNEGSKA, per germline (reference sequence). This CDR3 is built from 13 residues. The V gene lost 0 bases and the J gene lost 5 bases, with 11 bases spanning the gap. The DNA for the CDR3 is TGCAGTGCTAGAGATCCTCGGGGTAACGAGCAGTACTTC. Translation: CSARDPRGNEQYF.

This clonotype was counted many times. V gene TRBV20-1 combines with J gene TRBJ2-5; D tentatively reads TRBD1 or TRBD2 (6 bases each). This CDR3 contains 15 residues. V dropped 6 bases and J dropped 1 base, with 18 bases sitting between them. Germline values: CDR1 DFQATT, CDR2 SNEGSKA (reference sequence). The CDR3 loop is CSAQEGKGGQETQYF. The CDR3 DNA follows: TGCAGTGCCCAGGAGGGGAAGGGGGGCCAAGAGACCCAGTACTTC.

This clonotype was recorded many times. V and J are TRBV9 and TRBJ2-5; D not certain. V shed 0 bases and J shed 1 base, with 7 bases lying between them. This CDR3 contains 14 residues. Germline loops: CDR1 SGDLS, CDR2 YYNGEE. CDR3 region: CASSVEAGQETQYF. CDR3 in DNA: TGTGCCAGCAGCGTAGAGGCAGGCCAAGAGACCCAGTACTTC.

This clonotype was seen at least ten times. The chain links TRBV4-1 to TRBJ2-5; 7 nucleotides agree with TRBD2. Germline values: CDR1 MGHRA, CDR2 YSYEKL. V lost 1 base to trimming and J lost 5 bases; unmatched junction nucleotides: 16. The CDR3 consists of 18 residues. Written as DNA, the CDR3 is TGCGCCAGCAGCCAAGTTATCCAGCGGGGAAATAAGGGGGAGACCCAGTACTTC. This translates into CASSQVIQRGNKGETQYF.

In this sample, this clonotype turned up many times. V usage is TRBV19 and J usage is TRBJ2-2; TRBD1 matches at 9 bases. Germline CDR1 and CDR2: LNHDA and SQIVND (reference sequence). The CDR3 loop spans 15 amino acids. V was clipped by 5 bases and J by 5 bases; unmatched bases: 6. The CDR3 region has the DNA TGTGCCAGTAGTCTACGGGACAGGGTAACCGGGGAGCTGTTTTTT. It encodes CASSLRDRVTGELFF.

This clonotype was seen at least ten times. The chain combines TRBV28 with TRBJ1-5, with D uncertain. Germline V gene data show CDR1 as MDHEN and CDR2 as SYDVKM. Between the trimmed V and J ends, which lost 1 base and 1 base, there was a span of 8 bases. The CDR3 spans 15 residues. This CDR3 is CASSLYLGSNQPQHF. The DNA for the CDR3 is TGTGCCAGCAGTTTATATTTGGGAAGCAATCAGCCCCAGCATTTT.

This clonotype showed up many times. J is TRBJ2-3 and V is TRBV5-1; 9 nucleotides line up with TRBD1. Unmatched junction bases numbered 10, after V lost 4 bases and J lost 1 base. The germline CDR1 and CDR2 sequences are SGHRS and YFSETQ. The CDR3 runs 17 residues. This CDR3 reads CASSRARDRARTDTQYF. The DNA of the CDR3 is TGCGCCAGCAGCCGAGCCCGGGACAGGGCCCGCACAGATACGCAGTATTTT.

This clonotype turned up a few times. V gene TRBV7-9 combines with J gene TRBJ1-2; 10 bases agree with TRBD1. This CDR3 is 18 amino acids long. CDR1 is SEHNR and CDR2 is FQNEAQ in the germline V gene (reference sequence). The J segment lost 8 bases and the V segment lost 6 bases, leaving 21 bases of the junction unmatched. The CDR3 protein is CASSYSRGQGIGSEGYTF. CDR3 nucleotides: TGTGCCAGCAGTTACTCGAGGGGACAGGGGATCGGTTCGGAGGGCTACACCTTC.

There are many counts of this clonotype. This chain joins TRBV18 and TRBJ2-1; D is unclear. The germline CDR1 and CDR2 sequences are KGHSH and LQKENI. CDR3 length equals 12 residues. V was trimmed by 6 bases and J by 8 bases, leaving 11 bases between them. This CDR3 reads CASSTGQDEQFF. CDR3 nucleotides: TGTGCCAGCTCGACTGGGCAGGATGAGCAGTTCTTC.

There are many counts of this clonotype. This chain uses TRBV7-9 with TRBJ2-7; D gene uncertain. CDR3 size: 16 residues. Germline CDR1 reads SEHNR; CDR2 reads FQNEAQ (reference sequence). Between the trimmed V and J ends, which lost 4 bases and 0 bases, there was a span of 16 bases. The CDR3 DNA follows: TGTGCCAGCAGCTCAAAGGACGGGCTAAACTCCTACGAGCAGTACTTC. It codes for CASSSKDGLNSYEQYF.